This T cell receptor (beta chain) was identified in a study of beta chain features in type 1 diabetes. Every bit of the isolated RNA underwent reverse transcription, so sequencing read expressed TCRB transcripts. The table came from immunoSEQ multiplex PCR; TCRdb's copy has only in-frame clones and leaves some out. The data show around 280,000 clones, with about 7.8% seen just once and roughly 1% held by the top ten. The trim removed 5 bases at V and 3 bases at J, leaving 12 bases unmatched. Per germline, CDR1 SEHNR and CDR2 FQNEAQ (reference sequence). This CDR3 has 16 residues. Purities in excess of 95% were seen in all sorted populations.

Sequencing was done on a sample of central memory CD4+ T cells from blood. The V and J genes are TRBV7-9 and TRBJ2-5, with 7 positions matching TRBD1. The receptor's source is a woman aged 18-29 years in good health. Here the CDR3 reads CASSPRRDSLKETQYF. The CDR3 DNA is TGTGCCAGCAGCCCTAGAAGGGACAGCCTAAAAGAGACCCAGTACTTC.